This TCR beta chain was identified in a study of blood T cell repertoires in COVID-19. The V gene's germline CDR1 is SGHVS and CDR2 FQNEAQ. The CDR3 has 17 residues. J lost 6 bases, V lost 4 bases, and 15 bases had no gene match. This clone was picked up one time. Sequencing used immunoSEQ multiplex PCR; TCRdb keeps in-frame clones, though not all of them. The data show over 200,000 clones, about 90% seen once. The chain couples TRBV7-8 to TRBJ2-1; TRBD2 matches 7 bases. The sample comprised peripheral blood. This TCR came from a man between 35 and 55 years old with active or convalescent COVID-19. The CDR3 here is CASSSSLEAGWGNEQFF. For the CDR3, the DNA is TGTGCCAGCAGCTCTAGCCTCGAAGCGGGGTGGGGCAATGAGCAGTTCTTC.